The rows below give T cell receptor beta chains drawn from one sample of a study of vaccination effects on CD4 cells after COVID-19. Method: immunoSEQ multiplex PCR; TCRdb's copy keeps in-frame clones and lacks some. Of 20,000 to 25,000 clones in the sample, roughly 80% are singletons; the top ten hold roughly a fifth. No cognate antigen is known for these TCRs. The sequencing here drew on CD4+ T cells from PBMCs cultured with HCoV-NL63 spike peptides, taken before COVID-19 vaccination. Receptor source: a human donor who received a COVID-19 vaccine. Both conserved end residues are part of each CDR3. A D gene is named only where the DNA matches it firmly. Clone size, where shown, is once, few, many, or a class for clones that have expanded.

D gene,clone size,J gene,V gene,CDR3 protein,CDR3 DNA
NA,once,TRBJ2-1,TRBV5-4,CASSLPGPTSYNEQFF,TGTGCCAGCAGCTTGCCCGGACCGACCTCCTACAATGAGCAGTTCTTC
NA,NA,TRBJ1-2,TRBV18,CASSPGTGLDGYTF,TGTGCCAGCTCACCGGGGACGGGTTTGGATGGCTACACCTTC
NA,NA,TRBJ2-1,TRBV27,CASSLRAGQLSYNEQFF,TGTGCCAGCAGTTTACGGGCGGGTCAACTCTCCTACAATGAGCAGTTCTTC
TRBD2,NA,TRBJ2-3,TRBV12-3/TRBV12-4,CASRGLATDTQYF,TGTGCCAGCAGGGGACTAGCGACAGATACGCAGTATTTT
NA,NA,TRBJ2-2,TRBV19,CASSIPRSGELFF,TGTGCCAGTAGTATCCCCCGCTCCGGGGAGCTGTTTTTT
NA,NA,TRBJ1-2,TRBV10-3,CAIKGTRDEYGYTF,TGTGCCATCAAGGGCACCCGGGACGAATATGGCTACACCTTC
TRBD2,NA,TRBJ2-5,TRBV11-2,CASSLGLAGGQGETQYF,TGTGCCAGCAGCCTCGGACTAGCGGGAGGACAAGGGGAGACCCAGTACTTC
TRBD1,many,TRBJ2-1,TRBV3-1/TRBV3-2,CASSQDRLTGTFF,TGTGCCAGCAGCCAAGACAGGTTGACAGGGACGTTCTTC
TRBD1,NA,TRBJ2-2,TRBV2,CASRGQGKPGELFF,TGTGCCAGCAGGGGACAGGGGAAACCCGGGGAGCTGTTTTTT
NA,few,TRBJ1-6,TRBV5-5,CAAVTCGPDFQPLHF,TGTGCAGCAGTGACCTGCGGGCCCGATTTTCAACCCCTCCACTTT
NA,NA,TRBJ2-7,TRBV5-8,CASSLHRIQAYEQYF,TGTGCCAGCAGCTTACACCGGATACAGGCCTACGAGCAGTACTTC
NA,NA,TRBJ1-2,TRBV19,CASSGLIYGYTF,TGTGCCAGTAGTGGGTTGATTTATGGCTACACCTTC
NA,NA,TRBJ2-7,TRBV6-1,CASSEREGSIYEQYF,TGTGCCAGCAGTGAAAGAGAGGGGAGTATCTACGAGCAGTACTTC
NA,NA,TRBJ2-3,TRBV7-7,CASSLTATDTQYF,TGTGCTAGCAGCTTGACAGCCACAGATACGCAGTATTTT
NA,NA,TRBJ1-1,TRBV7-9,CASSPSLQAFF,TGTGCCAGCAGCCCAAGTCTTCAAGCTTTCTTT
NA,NA,TRBJ2-2,TRBV5-1,CASSLQVTTGELFF,TGCGCCAGCAGCTTACAGGTCACCACCGGGGAGCTGTTTTTT
NA,NA,TRBJ2-2,TRBV19,CASSATGAITGELFF,TGTGCCAGTAGTGCAACAGGCGCCATTACCGGGGAGCTGTTTTTT
NA,NA,TRBJ1-5,TRBV10-3,CATQQGNNQPQHF,TGTGCCACCCAACAGGGAAACAATCAGCCCCAGCATTTT
NA,NA,TRBJ1-2,TRBV6-6,CASSYVRVTNYGYTF,TGTGCCAGCAGTTACGTCCGGGTAACTAACTATGGCTACACCTTC
NA,NA,TRBJ1-6,TRBV7-9,CASSFATDGNSPLHF,TGTGCCAGCAGCTTCGCCACGGACGGAAATTCACCCCTCCACTTT
NA,NA,TRBJ2-5,TRBV28,CATDRRETQYF,TGTGCCACCGACAGGAGGGAGACCCAGTACTTC
NA,few,TRBJ1-2,TRBV7-2,CASSLARGAKGGYTF,TGTGCCAGCAGCTTAGCTCGGGGGGCGAAGGGAGGCTACACCTTC
NA,NA,TRBJ1-2,TRBV13,CASSWTETNYGYTF,TGTGCCAGCAGCTGGACGGAAACTAACTATGGCTACACCTTC
NA,few,TRBJ2-1,TRBV4-1,CASSHPPRARFEQFF,TGCGCCAGCAGCCACCCTCCACGGGCCCGGTTTGAGCAGTTCTTC
TRBD2,NA,TRBJ2-5,TRBV4-2,CASSQTPGLADQETQYF,TGTGCCAGCAGCCAGACGCCGGGACTAGCAGATCAAGAGACCCAGTACTTC
NA,NA,TRBJ2-1,TRBV6-5,CASRVGGYNEQFF,TGTGCCAGCAGGGTGGGTGGGTACAATGAGCAGTTCTTC
NA,NA,TRBJ2-2,TRBV7-8,CASSSSGVTGELFF,TGTGCCAGCAGCTCCTCAGGGGTAACCGGGGAGCTGTTTTTT
NA,NA,TRBJ2-3,TRBV5-4,CASSLYSTDTQYF,TGTGCCAGCAGCTTGTATAGCACAGATACGCAGTATTTT
TRBD1,once,TRBJ2-7,TRBV11-2,CASSKVGQGIMDEQYF,TGTGCCAGCAGCAAGGTGGGACAGGGAATTATGGACGAGCAGTACTTC
NA,NA,TRBJ1-2,TRBV9,CASSVGRESGYTF,TGTGCCAGCAGCGTTGGTAGGGAGAGCGGCTACACCTTC
NA,NA,TRBJ2-7,TRBV28,CASTSPGAYYEQYF,TGTGCCAGCACCTCCCCTGGGGCATACTACGAGCAGTACTTC
NA,NA,TRBJ2-2,TRBV18,CASSPRRNTGELFF,TGTGCCAGCTCACCGCGTAGGAACACCGGGGAGCTGTTTTTT
NA,once,TRBJ1-2,TRBV27,CASSLWGRGDDYGYTF,TGTGCCAGCAGTTTATGGGGGAGGGGTGATGACTATGGCTACACCTTC
NA,NA,TRBJ1-1,TRBV4-3,CASSQGHMNTEAFF,TGCGCCAGCAGCCAAGGGCACATGAACACTGAAGCTTTCTTT
NA,few,TRBJ2-5,TRBV5-1,CASTPVGGRETQYF,TGCGCCAGCACCCCGGTCGGGGGACGAGAGACCCAGTACTTC
TRBD1,once,TRBJ1-2,TRBV4-1,CASRGQGPWGYTF,TGCGCCAGCAGGGGACAGGGGCCTTGGGGCTACACCTTC
NA,NA,TRBJ2-7,TRBV24-1,CATSDIQGGYYEQYF,TGTGCCACCAGTGATATACAGGGAGGGTACTACGAGCAGTACTTC
NA,few,TRBJ2-7,TRBV3-1/TRBV3-2,CASSQVWGSGYEQYF,TGTGCCAGCAGCCAAGTTTGGGGGAGCGGGTACGAGCAGTACTTC
NA,NA,TRBJ2-7,TRBV19,CASSLSYSSYEQYF,TGTGCCAGTAGTCTCTCATACAGCTCCTACGAGCAGTACTTC